The 19 T cell receptor beta chains listed next were all sequenced from one sample in a study of blood T cell repertoires in COVID-19. Method: immunoSEQ multiplex PCR; TCRdb's copy keeps in-frame clones and lacks some. Of fewer than 250,000 clones detected, around 86% appear once; the ten largest clones hold under 2%. Sequences were obtained from peripheral blood. These receptors all come from an older woman who had recovered from COVID-19.

This chain links TRBV28 with TRBJ2-3; the D gene is possibly TRBD2 (7 bases). The CDR3 is made up of 16 amino acids. The V end was cut by 5 bases, the J end by 2 bases, with 17 bases between. Germline V gene sequence: CDR1 MDHEN, CDR2 SYDVKM. CDR3 in DNA: TGTGCCAGCAGTCCCCCTCTGCGGGGGCCCACAGATACGCAGTATTTT. The encoded protein is CASSPPLRGPTDTQYF.

This clone has only one observation. The chain combines TRBV7-9 with TRBJ2-2; D might be TRBD1 (5 bases). This CDR3 contains 14 residues. Germline CDR1 and CDR2: SEHNR and FQNEAQ (reference sequence). Trimming shortened V by 4 bases and J by 5 bases, and 11 bases separated the two germline ends. Here the CDR3 DNA reads TGTGCCAGCAGCTCCCTAGGGGTTACCGGGGAGCTGTTTTTT. It encodes CASSSLGVTGELFF. The entire variable domain, with the rest obtained from reference TRBV7-9 and TRBJ2-2, is as follows: DTGVSQNPRHKITKRGQNVTFRCDPISEHNRLYWYRQTLGQGPEFLTYFQNEAQLEKSRLLSDRFSAERPKGSFSTLEIQRTEQGDSAMYLCASSSLGVTGELFFGEGSRLTVL.

CDR3 sequence reads: CASSPRAGGTGANVLTF. The DNA for the CDR3 is TGTGCCAGTAGTCCCAGGGCAGGGGGGACTGGGGCCAACGTCCTGACTTTC. The chain is built from TRBV19 and TRBJ2-6; tentative D call: TRBD1 (7 bases). Germline V CDR1 and CDR2: LNHDA, SQIVND (reference sequence). CDR3 size: 17 residues. V was pared by 5 bases and J by 2 bases, with 16 bases between.

The chain uses TRBV2 and TRBJ1-2; unclear D gene. V was shortened by 2 bases and J by 2 bases, with 9 bases between the two germline ends. The CDR3 sequence is 14 residues long. From germline, CDR1 is SNHLY and CDR2 FYNNEI. CDR3 sequence reads: CASSELLGNYGYTF. CDR3 DNA: TGTGCCAGCAGTGAATTACTAGGGAACTATGGCTACACCTTC.

This clone appeared a single time. The V call is TRBV6-1, the J call TRBJ2-7, with TRBD1 identical over 7 bases. With 3 bases clipped from V and 1 base from J, the junction kept 6 bases outside the gene matches. The CDR3 is 15 amino acids. Germline values: CDR1 MNHNS, CDR2 SASEGT. As DNA, the CDR3 is TGTGCCAGCAGTGACCCCAAGACAGGGTCCTACGAGCAGTACTTC. This gives the protein CASSDPKTGSYEQYF.

The chain couples TRBV18 to TRBJ1-4, with D unclear. Trimming stripped 0 bases from V and 8 bases from J, with 13 bases between. The CDR3 contains 15 residues. Germline V gene lookup returns CDR1 KGHSH and CDR2 LQKENI. The CDR3 is CASSPPMETGEKLFF. CDR3 DNA sequence: TGTGCCAGCTCACCACCGATGGAGACTGGGGAAAAACTGTTTTTT.

V is TRBV7-2 and J is TRBJ2-1, with 8 bases fitting TRBD2. J lost 9 bases, V lost 0 bases, and 10 bases had no gene match. Per germline, CDR1 SGHTA and CDR2 FQGNSA. This CDR3 is built from 16 residues. The CDR3 coding sequence is TGTGCCAGCAGCTTAGCTCTGGGACTAGACGGAGTTGAGCAGTTCTTC. Encoded protein: CASSLALGLDGVEQFF.

The chain couples TRBV6-5 to TRBJ1-2, with D uncertain. The CDR3 spans 14 residues. CDR1 and CDR2 from the germline V gene are MNHEY and SVGAGI. The V end was cut by 6 bases, the J end by 2 bases, with 13 bases between. CDR3 nucleotide sequence: TGTGCCAGCAGCTTTGAGACGGGGAACTATGGCTACACCTTC. Amino acid sequence: CASSFETGNYGYTF.

This clone has more than one count but fewer than ten. The genes are TRBV10-3 and TRBJ1-1; D perhaps matches TRBD1 (5 bases). The ends were cut back, 10 bases at V and 1 base at J, with 13 bases in the middle. From germline, CDR1 is ENHRY and CDR2 SYGVKD. This CDR3 is 13 amino acids long. This CDR3 is CANRWEKNTEAFF. CDR3 DNA sequence: TGTGCCAACAGGTGGGAGAAGAACACTGAAGCTTTCTTT.

V is TRBV5-1 and J is TRBJ1-4; possibly TRBD1 for D (5 bases). Germline V gene sequence: CDR1 SGHRS, CDR2 YFSETQ. CDR3 size: 15 residues. Trimming shortened V by 6 bases and J by 4 bases, and 16 bases separated the two germline ends. The CDR3 reads CASIGGGTYNEKLFF. CDR3 sequence (DNA): TGCGCCAGCATAGGAGGCGGGACTTATAATGAAAAACTGTTTTTT.

This chain joins TRBV12-3 or TRBV12-4 and TRBJ1-1; D possibly corresponds to TRBD1 (6 bases). V was shortened by 6 bases and J by 12 bases, with 17 bases between the two germline ends. The length of the CDR3 is 12 residues. Here the CDR3 DNA reads TGTGCCAGCAGACTTCCGGGACAAGGGACTTTCTTT. The encoded protein is CASRLPGQGTFF.

The CDR3 is CASSIQAGDSYEQYF. The CDR3 nucleotides read TGTGCCAGTAGTATACAAGCGGGGGACTCCTACGAGCAGTACTTC. The chain links TRBV19 to TRBJ2-7; 8 nucleotides line up with TRBD2. The CDR3 loop spans 15 amino acids. Trimming took 2 bases from V and 0 from J; bases not matched to a gene: 3. In germline, CDR1 is LNHDA, CDR2 SQIVND (reference sequence).

CDR3 region: CASTTFSEQYF. The CDR3 nucleotides are TGTGCCAGTACGACTTTTTCCGAGCAGTACTTC. The chain is built from TRBV2 and TRBJ2-7; D gene unclear. Germline V gene sequence: CDR1 SNHLY, CDR2 FYNNEI. The CDR3 covers 11 residues. The ends were cut back, 9 bases at V and 6 bases at J, with 12 bases in the middle.

This chain links TRBV19 with TRBJ2-7; tentatively, D is TRBD1 (5 bases). CDR3 size: 12 residues. CDR1 is LNHDA, CDR2 SQIVND, per germline (reference sequence). Trimming cost V 11 bases and J 5 bases, with 16 bases left between them. CDR3 amino acids: CAGRAVGNEQYF. As DNA, the CDR3 is TGTGCCGGCAGGGCAGTTGGGAACGAGCAGTACTTC.

V and J are TRBV6-5 and TRBJ1-1; D is ambiguous. V was cut by 2 bases and J by 1 base, with 8 bases left in between. CDR3 length: 14 residues. Germline loops: CDR1 MNHEY, CDR2 SVGAGI. The CDR3 DNA reads as TGTGCCAGCAGTTACCGGGAAGGGAACACTGAAGCTTTCTTT. Amino acids: CASSYREGNTEAFF.

The V call is TRBV5-8, the J call TRBJ2-7, with TRBD1 matching over 7 bases. The CDR3 totals 15 residues. The junction had 8 bases not matched to a gene; V was cut back by 3 bases and J by 2 bases. CDR1 and CDR2 (germline): SGHTS, YDEGEE. CDR3 loop: CASSWIGTATYEQYF. The CDR3 bases are TGTGCCAGCAGCTGGATAGGGACAGCAACCTACGAGCAGTACTTC.

The rearrangement links TRBV6-5 to TRBJ1-5; D ambiguous. This CDR3 is built from 13 residues. The ends were cut back, 7 bases at V and 5 bases at J, with 12 bases in the middle. Germline loops: CDR1 MNHEY, CDR2 SVGAGI. The chain's CDR3 is CASTHGLDQPQHF. CDR3 in DNA: TGTGCCAGCACGCACGGGTTGGATCAGCCCCAGCATTTT.

V gene TRBV10-3 combines with J gene TRBJ2-1, with TRBD2 matching 7 bases. The CDR3 is made up of 15 amino acids. Germline V gene data show CDR1 as ENHRY and CDR2 as SYGVKD. Trimming took 4 bases from V and 4 from J; bases not matched to a gene: 7. CDR3 loop: CAISASAGSYNEQFF. Written as DNA, the CDR3 is TGTGCCATCAGTGCGTCAGCGGGGAGTTACAATGAGCAGTTCTTC.

CDR3 sequence reads: CASSPVQAGTYEQYF. CDR3 DNA: TGTGCCAGCTCACCAGTCCAGGCAGGAACCTACGAGCAGTACTTC. This chain uses TRBV18 with TRBJ2-7; D is ambiguous. V dropped 2 bases and J dropped 2 bases, with 13 bases sitting between them. Germline V gene data show CDR1 as KGHSH and CDR2 as LQKENI. The CDR3 has 15 residues.